This TCR beta chain was documented in a study of blood T cell repertoires in COVID-19. Those enrolled, adults aged roughly 18 to 89 years, came from around 25 US areas. Clinical history reported by participants formed the basis on which cohorts were assigned. Cohort 3 donors were reported recovered after two negative PCRs, clearance, or symptom resolution. This clone was seen once. Authors' methods: Reference gene primers were amplified, and this amplification served to estimate nucleated cell counts. Data came from immunoSEQ multiplex PCR; TCRdb stores just in-frame clones and leaves some out. V, J and clone size derive from that table, while D and trimming were established from the DNA sequence. In the table there are roughly 300,000 clones, 80% to 95% of which are singletons. Germline V lookup: CDR1 SGHAT, CDR2 FQNNGV. The CDR3 sequence is 12 residues long. The V end was cut by 7 bases, the J end by 7 bases, with 10 bases between.

Sequenced: PBMCs or T cells enriched from blood (not recorded which). The chain recombines TRBV11-2 with TRBJ2-2; D might be TRBD2 (5 bases). The clonotype comes from a woman in her 30s who had recovered from COVID-19. The CDR3 nucleotides read TGTGCCAGCACTCACCGGGGCGGGGAGCTGTTTTTT. It codes for CASTHRGGELFF.